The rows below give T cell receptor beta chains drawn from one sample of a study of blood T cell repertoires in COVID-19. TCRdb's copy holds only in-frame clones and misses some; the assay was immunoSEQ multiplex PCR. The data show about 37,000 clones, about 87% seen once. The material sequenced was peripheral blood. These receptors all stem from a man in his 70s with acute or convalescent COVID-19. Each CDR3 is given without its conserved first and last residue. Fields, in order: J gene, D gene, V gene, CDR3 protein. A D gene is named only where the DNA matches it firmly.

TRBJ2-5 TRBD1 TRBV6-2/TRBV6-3 ASSYGTGTVQETQY
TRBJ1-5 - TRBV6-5 ASTFLGQDQPQH
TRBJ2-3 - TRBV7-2 ASSLPHTDTQY
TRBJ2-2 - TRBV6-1 ASSELRVDTGELF
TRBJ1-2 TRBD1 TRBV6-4 ASSDSLTSGGANGYT
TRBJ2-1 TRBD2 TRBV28 ASSLASGNTYNEQF
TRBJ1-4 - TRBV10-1 ASSPPPHGEKLF
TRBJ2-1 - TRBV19 ASSINNEQF
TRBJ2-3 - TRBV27 ASSPVVTDTQY
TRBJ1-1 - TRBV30 AWSVYLAGRANTEAF
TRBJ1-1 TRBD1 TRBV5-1 ASSPQDRGNGAF
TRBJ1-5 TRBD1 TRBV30 AWAETGIRSNQPQH
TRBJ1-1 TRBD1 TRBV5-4 ASSKGQGDTEAF
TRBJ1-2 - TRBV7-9 ASIIDSNGYT
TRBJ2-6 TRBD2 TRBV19 ASSTGGNSGANVLT
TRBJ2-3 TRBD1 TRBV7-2 ASSSWGQGTDTQY
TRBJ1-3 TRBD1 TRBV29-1 SAGSPGQGGNTIY
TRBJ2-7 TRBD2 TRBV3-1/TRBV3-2 ASSQDTSAYEQY
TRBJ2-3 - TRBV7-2 ASSFRGAGLTDTQY
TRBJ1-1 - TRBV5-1 ASSEGVNTEAF
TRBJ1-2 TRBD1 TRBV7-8 ASSITGDYGYT
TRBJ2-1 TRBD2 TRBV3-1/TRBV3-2 ASSQRPAGVEQF
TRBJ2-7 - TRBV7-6 ASSLAGGGRPSGEQY
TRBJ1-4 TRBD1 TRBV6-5 ASTPDRGAEKLF
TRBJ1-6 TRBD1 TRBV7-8 ASSWSGGQGDSPLH
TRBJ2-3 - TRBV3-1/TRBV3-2 ASSHWTGTDTQY
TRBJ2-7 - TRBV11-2 ASSLDLGVLFNEQY
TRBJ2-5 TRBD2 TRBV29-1 SAPRSGAHKETQY
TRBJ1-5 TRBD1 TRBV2 AGSGTGGLNQPQH
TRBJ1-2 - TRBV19 ASSILWGRTIANYGYT
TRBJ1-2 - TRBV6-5 ASSRGWNYGYT
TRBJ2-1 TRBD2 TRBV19 ASSISGSLYEQF
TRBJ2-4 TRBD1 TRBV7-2 ASSPTTGSNIQY
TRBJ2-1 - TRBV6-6 ASAEDYSYNEQF